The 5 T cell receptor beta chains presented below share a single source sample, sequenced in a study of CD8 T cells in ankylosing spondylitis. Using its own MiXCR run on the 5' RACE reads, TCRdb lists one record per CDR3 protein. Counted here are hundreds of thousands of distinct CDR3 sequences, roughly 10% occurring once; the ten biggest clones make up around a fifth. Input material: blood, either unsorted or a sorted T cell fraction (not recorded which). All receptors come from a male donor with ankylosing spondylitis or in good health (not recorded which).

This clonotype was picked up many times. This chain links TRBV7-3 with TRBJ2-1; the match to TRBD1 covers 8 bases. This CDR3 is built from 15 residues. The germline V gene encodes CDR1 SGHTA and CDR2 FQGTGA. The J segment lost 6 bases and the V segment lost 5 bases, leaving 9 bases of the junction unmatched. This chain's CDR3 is CASSTFGTGINEQFF. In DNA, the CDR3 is TGTGCCAGCAGCACTTTCGGGACAGGCATCAATGAGCAGTTCTTC. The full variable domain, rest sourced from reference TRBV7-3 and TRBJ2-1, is GAGVSQTPSNKVTEKGKYVELRCDPISGHTALYWYRQSLGQGPEFLIYFQGTGAADDSGLPNDRFFAVRPEGSVSTLKIQRTERGDSAVYLCASSTFGTGINEQFFGPGTRLTVL.

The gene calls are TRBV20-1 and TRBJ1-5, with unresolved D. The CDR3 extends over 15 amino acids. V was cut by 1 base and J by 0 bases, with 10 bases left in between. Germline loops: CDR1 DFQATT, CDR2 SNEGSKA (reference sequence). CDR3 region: CSARVSGFSNQPQHF. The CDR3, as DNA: TGCAGTGCTAGAGTTTCCGGATTTAGCAATCAGCCCCAGCATTTT.

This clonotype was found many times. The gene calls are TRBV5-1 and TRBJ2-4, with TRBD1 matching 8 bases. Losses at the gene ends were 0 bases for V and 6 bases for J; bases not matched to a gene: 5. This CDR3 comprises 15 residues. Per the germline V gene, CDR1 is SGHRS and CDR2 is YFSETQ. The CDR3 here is CASSLDGQGVNIQYF. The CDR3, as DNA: TGCGCCAGCAGCTTGGATGGACAGGGAGTAAACATTCAGTACTTC.

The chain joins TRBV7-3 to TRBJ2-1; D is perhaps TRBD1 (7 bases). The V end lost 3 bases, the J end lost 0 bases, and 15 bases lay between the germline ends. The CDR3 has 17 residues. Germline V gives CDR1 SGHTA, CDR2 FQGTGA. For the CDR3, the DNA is TGTGCCAGCAGCTTTGGAGGGGGCTTAGACTCCTACAATGAGCAGTTCTTC. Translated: CASSFGGGLDSYNEQFF.

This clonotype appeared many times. The CDR3 nucleotides read TGTGCCAGCAGCTTCTCGCCGCAGAACACCGGGGAGCTGTTTTTT. This codes for CASSFSPQNTGELFF. The chain recombines TRBV7-9 with TRBJ2-2; D is unclear. CDR1 is SEHNR, CDR2 FQNEAQ, per germline (reference sequence). The CDR3 is made up of 15 amino acids. Trimming left V 3 bases short and J 1 base short, with 9 bases between.